The present T cell receptor (beta chain) was sequenced within a study of blood T cell repertoires in COVID-19. Across the study: Samples representing acute and convalescent COVID-19 were sourced from the United States, Italy and Spain.

Germline CDR1 is SNHLY and CDR2 is FYNNEI. This CDR3 has 17 amino acids. Trimming stripped 2 bases from V and 5 bases from J, with 21 bases between. Study processing details: Reference gene primer amplification gave nucleated cell count estimates. Produced via immunoSEQ multiplex PCR; TCRdb's table is partial and in-frame only. Clone size and V and J calls were adopted from that table, with D and trimming inferred from the DNA. This sample has 150,000 or so clones, with around 82% found just once. Material: peripheral blood. The V and J genes are TRBV2 and TRBJ1-2; the D gene is possibly TRBD1 (5 bases). This clonotype was obtained from a human donor with acute or convalescent COVID-19. The donor label of this sample is uncertain. The CDR3 protein is CASSESGKRGADYGYTF. The CDR3 DNA sequence: TGTGCCAGCAGTGAATCGGGTAAAAGGGGCGCAGATTATGGCTACACCTTC.